This is a list of T cell receptor beta chains from one sample in a study of identical twins. TCRdb re-called the 5' RACE reads with MiXCR, one entry per CDR3 protein. The sample has 450,000 or so distinct CDR3 sequences, 20% to 25% seen once; the top ten hold roughly 3%. These records were also assigned to another study, of T cells expressing NK-cell markers.

The specimen was CD4+ T cells sorted from blood. The origin of the receptors is a woman between 18 and 29 years old in good health. The CDR3 runs from the conserved cysteine through the conserved F or W. A D gene is named only where the DNA matches it firmly. Clone sizes are given selectively: once, few, many, or a class where the clone is expanded.

J	V	size	D	DNA	CDR3
TRBJ1-1	TRBV10-3	few	-	TGTGCCATCAGTGGGGGGACGGTGAACACTGAAGCTTTCTTT	CAISGGTVNTEAFF
TRBJ2-7	TRBV7-2	-	-	TGTGCCAGCAGTCCCGGACTTGACGTCTACGAGCAGTACTTC	CASSPGLDVYEQYF
TRBJ1-2	TRBV20-1	-	-	TGCAGTGCGCCCCCACAGGGAAACTATGGCTACACCTTC	CSAPPQGNYGYTF
TRBJ1-1	TRBV6-5	-	-	TGTGCCAGCAGCCCTTTAGAGGGCTACGCTTTCTTT	CASSPLEGYAFF
TRBJ1-6	TRBV5-6	-	-	TGTGCCAGCAGCTTGGAGAGGGGTGGGTCACCCCTCCACTTT	CASSLERGGSPLHF
TRBJ1-1	TRBV20-1	-	-	TGCAGTGCTAGAGCCCGGACGTTCACTGAAGCTTTCTTT	CSARARTFTEAFF
TRBJ2-2	TRBV20-1	-	-	TGCAGTGCTAGGGCCTCGATCAGGGACACCGGGGAGCTGTTTTTT	CSARASIRDTGELFF
TRBJ2-1	TRBV15	few	TRBD2	TGTGCCACCAGCGCCGGACTAGCGGGAGGTTCCAATGAGCAGTTCTTC	CATSAGLAGGSNEQFF
TRBJ2-3	TRBV20-1	few	-	TGCAGTGCTAGAGAGGGCGGGATGGGGGATACGCAGTATTTT	CSAREGGMGDTQYF
TRBJ2-7	TRBV6-2/TRBV6-3	few	-	TGTGCCAGCAGTTACCGGGACCCCACGGGAGAGCAGTACTTC	CASSYRDPTGEQYF
TRBJ2-2	TRBV3-1	-	-	TGTGCCAGCAGCCAAGATTGGGTGAGGGAGCTGTTTTTT	CASSQDWVRELFF
TRBJ2-5	TRBV7-8	many	-	TGTGCCAGCAGCTTAGCCGAACATCTCTTCGCGGAGACCCAGTACTTC	CASSLAEHLFAETQYF
TRBJ2-2	TRBV7-2	few	-	TGTGCCAGCAGCTTAAGGCTTGCGGGACCTACCGGGGAGCTGTTTTTT	CASSLRLAGPTGELFF
TRBJ2-1	TRBV20-1	-	-	TGCAGTGCTAACTTACTGGGGTACTGGTTCTTC	CSANLLGYWFF